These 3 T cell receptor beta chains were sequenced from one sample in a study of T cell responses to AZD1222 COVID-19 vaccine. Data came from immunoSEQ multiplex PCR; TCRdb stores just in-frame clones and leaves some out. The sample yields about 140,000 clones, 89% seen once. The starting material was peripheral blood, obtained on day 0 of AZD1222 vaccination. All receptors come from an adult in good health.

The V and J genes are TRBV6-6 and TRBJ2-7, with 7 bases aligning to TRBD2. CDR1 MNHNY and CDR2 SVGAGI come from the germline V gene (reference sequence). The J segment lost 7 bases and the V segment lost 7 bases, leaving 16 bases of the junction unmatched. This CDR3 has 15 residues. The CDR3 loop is CASTWTRLGGEEQYF. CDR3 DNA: TGTGCCAGCACCTGGACTAGATTAGGCGGAGAGGAGCAGTACTTC.

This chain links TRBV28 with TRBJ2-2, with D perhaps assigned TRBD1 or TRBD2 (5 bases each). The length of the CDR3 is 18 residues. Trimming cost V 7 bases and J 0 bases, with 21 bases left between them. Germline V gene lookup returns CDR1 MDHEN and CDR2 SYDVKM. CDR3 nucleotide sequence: TGTGCCAGCACTACCCGGGGCAGGTTGTTAGCGAACACCGGGGAGCTGTTTTTT. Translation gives CASTTRGRLLANTGELFF.

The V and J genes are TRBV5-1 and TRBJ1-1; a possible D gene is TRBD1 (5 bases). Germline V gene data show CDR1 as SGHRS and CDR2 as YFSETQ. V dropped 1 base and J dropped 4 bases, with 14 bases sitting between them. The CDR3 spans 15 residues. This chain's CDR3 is CASSLTSWGFTEAFF. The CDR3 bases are TGCGCCAGCAGCTTGACTTCATGGGGCTTCACTGAAGCTTTCTTT.